Only a few counts were recorded for the clone carrying this TCR beta chain. The antigen is not known. The study recruited healthy Caucasian donors from Russia who were aged roughly 6 to 95. These data come from a study of blood T cells in healthy people across ages. General study results and limits: Naive and antigen-experienced cells were not separated, limiting conclusive comparison.

A second PCR of about 7 to 11 cycles used a sample-barcoded 5' primer and a J-beta primer mix. TCRdb itself ran the 5' RACE reads through MiXCR, one entry per CDR3 protein. Among approximately 900,000 distinct CDR3 sequences, about 48% were seen once, and the ten largest hold about an eighth. The ends lost 5 bases at V and 0 bases at J; junction bases unmatched: 6. The germline V gene encodes CDR1 SGHTA and CDR2 FQGNSA. This CDR3 spans 18 amino acids. The chain couples TRBV7-2 to TRBJ2-3; 15 nucleotides line up with TRBD2. Sequenced material: blood. The receptor was isolated from a man younger than 40 in good health. CDR3 nucleotide sequence: TGTGCCAGCAGCCTTAGGGGACTAGCGGGGGGTAGCACAGATACGCAGTATTTT. Translation gives CASSLRGLAGGSTDTQYF.